Listed below are T cell receptor beta chains from one sample, sequenced in a study of blood T cell repertoires in COVID-19. Sequencing used immunoSEQ multiplex PCR; TCRdb keeps in-frame clones, though not all of them. The sample records some 70,000 clones, around 90% being singletons. Sequences were obtained from peripheral blood. Receptor source: a man aged 45-65 years with COVID-19, enrolled during active disease. The CDR3 runs from the conserved cysteine through the conserved F or W. A D gene is named only where the DNA matches it firmly. Clone size, where shown, is once, few, many, or a class for clones that have expanded.

V: TRBV19; J: TRBJ1-4; size: NA; D: TRBD1; DNA: TGTGCCAGTACTCTCAGGGGGGCTAATGAAAAACTGTTTTTT; CDR3: CASTLRGANEKLFF
V: TRBV9; J: TRBJ2-1; size: NA; D: TRBD2; DNA: TGTGCCAGCAGCGGAGGACTAGCCAGATTGATCAATGAGCAGTTCTTC; CDR3: CASSGGLARLINEQFF
V: TRBV19; J: TRBJ2-2; size: NA; D: NA; DNA: TGTGCCAGTAGTATTCGGGTTAACACCGGGGAGCTGTTTTTT; CDR3: CASSIRVNTGELFF
V: TRBV20-1; J: TRBJ1-2; size: NA; D: NA; DNA: TGCAGTGCTAGCGGCAGGTATGGCTACACCTTC; CDR3: CSASGRYGYTF
V: TRBV5-5; J: TRBJ1-2; size: NA; D: NA; DNA: TGTGCCAGCAGCCAAACCACTGCCCTAGGCTACACCTTC; CDR3: CASSQTTALGYTF
V: TRBV5-4; J: TRBJ2-2; size: NA; D: NA; DNA: TGTGCCAGCAGCTTGTGGCCCACCGGGGAGCTGTTTTTT; CDR3: CASSLWPTGELFF
V: TRBV2; J: TRBJ2-1; size: NA; D: TRBD1; DNA: TGTGCCAGCAGGAAGACAGGGGGCTACAATGAGCAGTTCTTC; CDR3: CASRKTGGYNEQFF
V: TRBV7-2; J: TRBJ1-1; size: NA; D: NA; DNA: TGTGCCAGCAGCTTTAGCAGGAACACTGAAGCTTTCTTT; CDR3: CASSFSRNTEAFF
V: TRBV30; J: TRBJ2-1; size: NA; D: TRBD2; DNA: TGTGCCTGGAGTCTCGGCCTAGCGGACAATGAGCAGTTCTTC; CDR3: CAWSLGLADNEQFF
V: TRBV5-6; J: TRBJ2-1; size: NA; D: TRBD2; DNA: TGTGCCAGCAGAACACTAGCGATCTCCTACAATGAGCAGTTCTTC; CDR3: CASRTLAISYNEQFF
V: TRBV6-5; J: TRBJ2-3; size: NA; D: TRBD1; DNA: TGTGCCAGCGGACCAGGGGGTAGAGGCACAGATACGCAGTATTTT; CDR3: CASGPGGRGTDTQYF
V: TRBV10-3; J: TRBJ2-7; size: NA; D: TRBD2; DNA: TGTGCCATCAGTGAGTCGCCTAGCGGGAGCTCCTACGAGCAGTACTTC; CDR3: CAISESPSGSSYEQYF
V: TRBV6-5; J: TRBJ2-1; size: NA; D: TRBD1; DNA: TGTGCCAGCAGTTACGGAAGGGACAGGGGATACAATGAGCAGTTCTTC; CDR3: CASSYGRDRGYNEQFF
V: TRBV9; J: TRBJ2-1; size: NA; D: NA; DNA: TGTGCCAGCAGCGTAGGCCTAGTCGATGAGCAGTTCTTC; CDR3: CASSVGLVDEQFF
V: TRBV9; J: TRBJ1-1; size: NA; D: NA; DNA: TGTGCCAGCAGCGTAGGTCCAGTGAACACTGAAGCTTTCTTT; CDR3: CASSVGPVNTEAFF
V: TRBV9; J: TRBJ2-2; size: NA; D: NA; DNA: TGTGCCAGCGGCCAGACCGGGGAGCTGTTTTTT; CDR3: CASGQTGELFF
V: TRBV7-2; J: TRBJ2-5; size: NA; D: TRBD2; DNA: TGTGCCAGCAGCCCCCGGCTAGCGGGAGTAGGAGAGACCCAGTACTTC; CDR3: CASSPRLAGVGETQYF
V: TRBV29-1; J: TRBJ2-1; size: NA; D: NA; DNA: TGCAGTGGTCTAGAGAGTTCTTACAATGAGCAGTTCTTC; CDR3: CSGLESSYNEQFF
V: TRBV13; J: TRBJ1-6; size: NA; D: NA; DNA: TGTGCCAGCAGCTTAGGGACACGGTCACCCCTCCACTTT; CDR3: CASSLGTRSPLHF
V: TRBV7-2; J: TRBJ2-7; size: NA; D: NA; DNA: TGTGCCAGCAGCCAAAGGGGTATCTCCTACGAGCAGTACTTC; CDR3: CASSQRGISYEQYF
V: TRBV7-9; J: TRBJ1-2; size: NA; D: TRBD1; DNA: TGTGCCAGCAGGCGCAATCAGGGGGATGGCTACACCTTC; CDR3: CASRRNQGDGYTF
V: TRBV30; J: TRBJ2-1; size: NA; D: TRBD2; DNA: TGTGCCTGGTCCGGGACTACATACAATGAGCAGTTCTTC; CDR3: CAWSGTTYNEQFF
V: TRBV4-1; J: TRBJ2-5; size: NA; D: TRBD2; DNA: TGCGCCAGCAGCCACTACCGGACTAGCCTAAAAGAGACCCAGTACTTC; CDR3: CASSHYRTSLKETQYF
V: TRBV5-4; J: TRBJ2-6; size: NA; D: TRBD1; DNA: TGTGCCAGCAGCAGGGGGCCGAGCGACTCTGGGGCCAACGTCCTGACTTTC; CDR3: CASSRGPSDSGANVLTF
V: TRBV28; J: TRBJ2-7; size: once; D: NA; DNA: TGTGCCAGCAGTGTACTATTGACCTACGAGCAGTACTTC; CDR3: CASSVLLTYEQYF
V: TRBV5-1; J: TRBJ1-1; size: NA; D: NA; DNA: TGCGCCAGCAGCTTGGTTTCGGGACAGAACACTGAAGCTTTCTTT; CDR3: CASSLVSGQNTEAFF
V: TRBV29-1; J: TRBJ1-5; size: NA; D: TRBD1; DNA: TGCAGCGTTGGCGTAGGGGGCCGCGGTCAGCCCCAGCATTTT; CDR3: CSVGVGGRGQPQHF
V: TRBV19; J: TRBJ2-7; size: few; D: TRBD2; DNA: TGTGCCAGTAGCACCCTAGCGGGAGAAGACTACGAGCAGTACTTC; CDR3: CASSTLAGEDYEQYF
V: TRBV28; J: TRBJ2-1; size: NA; D: TRBD2; DNA: TGTGCCAGCTCCCCGGCAGCCCCGGGAGGGGACCTGTACAATGAGCAGTTCTTC; CDR3: CASSPAAPGGDLYNEQFF
V: TRBV19; J: TRBJ2-7; size: few; D: NA; DNA: TGTGCCAGTAGTATGGTAAGAGACACCGCCTACGAGCAGTACTTC; CDR3: CASSMVRDTAYEQYF
V: TRBV2; J: TRBJ2-3; size: NA; D: NA; DNA: TGTGCCAGCGGATCTCCGGGATCTAGCACAGATACGCAGTATTTT; CDR3: CASGSPGSSTDTQYF
V: TRBV4-1; J: TRBJ2-1; size: NA; D: TRBD2; DNA: TGCGCCAGCAGCCCTAGCGGTGATGAGCAGTTCTTC; CDR3: CASSPSGDEQFF
V: TRBV13; J: TRBJ1-1; size: NA; D: TRBD1; DNA: TGTGCCAGCAGCTCGACAGGGACGAAGGGTGAAGCTTTCTTT; CDR3: CASSSTGTKGEAFF
V: TRBV5-4; J: TRBJ2-7; size: NA; D: NA; DNA: TGTGCCAGCAGCCCAGGGGCGGGTCCGGGCCTCTACGAGCAGTACTTC; CDR3: CASSPGAGPGLYEQYF
V: TRBV21-1; J: TRBJ1-1; size: NA; D: NA; DNA: TGTGCCAGCAGAGGGGAGGGGGAGGGCACTGAAGCTTTCTTT; CDR3: CASRGEGEGTEAFF
V: TRBV10-3; J: TRBJ1-5; size: NA; D: NA; DNA: TGTGCCATCAGTGAGTCGAGGGCAGGAGAGCAGCCCCAGCATTTT; CDR3: CAISESRAGEQPQHF
V: TRBV5-7; J: TRBJ1-1; size: NA; D: NA; DNA: TGTGCCAGCAGCCCGAGGGGGAAGACTGAAGCTTTCTTT; CDR3: CASSPRGKTEAFF
V: TRBV27; J: TRBJ2-1; size: NA; D: NA; DNA: TGTGCCAGCAGCTGGGGGTCGGGGGGCTACTACAATGAGCAGTTCTTC; CDR3: CASSWGSGGYYNEQFF
V: TRBV30; J: TRBJ1-5; size: NA; D: NA; DNA: TGTGCCTGGAGTGTCAGGGTAGATCAGCCCCAGCATTTT; CDR3: CAWSVRVDQPQHF
V: TRBV29-1; J: TRBJ2-7; size: NA; D: NA; DNA: TGCAGCGTTGCGGGACAAGCGACCGAGCAGTACTTC; CDR3: CSVAGQATEQYF
V: TRBV2; J: TRBJ2-3; size: NA; D: TRBD2; DNA: TGTGCCAGCAGTGGGCTAGCGGGGGGCTGGGCAGATACGCAGTATTTT; CDR3: CASSGLAGGWADTQYF
V: TRBV7-2; J: TRBJ2-7; size: NA; D: TRBD2; DNA: TGTGCCAGCAGCCCACCAGGCGGTAGCGGGAGCTACGAGCAGTACTTC; CDR3: CASSPPGGSGSYEQYF
V: TRBV7-2; J: TRBJ2-1; size: NA; D: TRBD1; DNA: TGTGCCAGCAGGGAGGGACAGGGGGCAAGTGGTGAGCAGTTCTTC; CDR3: CASREGQGASGEQFF
V: TRBV7-9; J: TRBJ2-7; size: NA; D: NA; DNA: TGTGCCAGCAGCTTAGCCCAGGGCTACGAGCAGTACTTC; CDR3: CASSLAQGYEQYF
V: TRBV19; J: TRBJ2-5; size: NA; D: NA; DNA: TGTGCCAGTAGTATAGGATGGAACAGGGAAGAGACCCAGTACTTC; CDR3: CASSIGWNREETQYF
V: TRBV19; J: TRBJ1-3; size: NA; D: NA; DNA: TGTGCCAGTAGGGGCAGGCGACGGTCAGGAAACACCATATATTTT; CDR3: CASRGRRRSGNTIYF
V: TRBV2; J: TRBJ1-4; size: NA; D: TRBD1; DNA: TGTGCCAGCAGTGGGGACAGGATCGCAACTAATGAAAAACTGTTTTTT; CDR3: CASSGDRIATNEKLFF
V: TRBV11-2; J: TRBJ2-3; size: NA; D: NA; DNA: TGTGCCAGCAGCTGGGATGCGGCGGGGCTAAGCACAGATACGCAGTATTTT; CDR3: CASSWDAAGLSTDTQYF
V: TRBV18; J: TRBJ1-2; size: once; D: NA; DNA: TGTGCCAGCTCACCACAGACAGGAGTCCTCAGAATCTATGGCTACACCTTC; CDR3: CASSPQTGVLRIYGYTF
V: TRBV28; J: TRBJ1-1; size: NA; D: NA; DNA: TGTGCCAGCAGTTTATGGACACAGAAAACTGAAGCTTTCTTT; CDR3: CASSLWTQKTEAFF
V: TRBV7-2; J: TRBJ2-1; size: once; D: TRBD2; DNA: TGTGCCAGCAGCTCGACGGGCGCGCGCGGGGGAAATGAGCAGTTCTTC; CDR3: CASSSTGARGGNEQFF